The next 28 T cell receptor beta chains were all read from a single sample in a study of T cell clonality in common variable immunodeficiency (dated by TCRdb to about 2015). The method was the immunoSEQ multiplex PCR assay. The clones in this table, taken by TCRdb from immuneACCESS, are in-frame only. Not every clone is retained; where verified, under half of the shortfall comes from an unresolved V gene, and the cause of the rest is unknown. This sample was tabulated with roughly 34,000 clones, among which there are no singletons. The ten largest clones add up to approximately 6.8% of the sample. Beyond this particular receptor, the publication reports: CVID TCRbeta sequences reportedly showed fewer deletions and N-nucleotide insertions and lacked highly modified clones with 13 or more V deletions.

These receptors' antigens are unknown. The sample taken for sequencing was peripheral blood mononuclear cells. Receptor source: a human donor with common variable immunodeficiency.

This clone has a handful of counts. The missing CDR3 end, 3 residues past where the read stops, is filled in from the germline J gene. This chain connects TRBV5-1 to TRBJ1-6, with D hard to call. The CDR3 extends over 14 amino acids. The germline gives CDR1 SGHRS, CDR2 YFSETQ. The ends were cut back, 3 bases at V and 7 bases at J, with 11 bases in the middle. The CDR3 sequence: CASSSSTWNSPLHF. Incomplete CDR3 DNA: TGCGCCAGCAGCTCCTCGACTTGGAATTCACCC.

This clone came up many times. Read coverage stops 3 residues before the CDR3 terminus; the germline J gene supplies the remainder. The chain recombines TRBV7-2 with TRBJ2-5; a possible D gene is TRBD2 (5 bases). CDR1 SGHTA and CDR2 FQGNSA come from the germline V gene. Trimming shortened V by 1 base and J by 4 bases, and 13 bases separated the two germline ends. The CDR3 totals 15 residues. The CDR3 sequence: CASSLGAGLRETQYF. Partial CDR3 DNA: TGTGCCAGCAGCTTAGGGGCGGGTTTAAGAGAGACC. The entire variable domain, with the rest obtained from reference TRBV7-2 and TRBJ2-5, is as follows: GAGVSQSPSNKVTEKGKDVELRCDPISGHTALYWYRQSLGQGLEFLIYFQGNSAPDKSGLPSDRFSAERTGGSVSTLTIQRTQQEDSAVYLCASSLGAGLRETQYFGPGTRLLVL.

In its sample, this clone was seen many times. The sequence runs out 3 residues before the end of the CDR3; the remainder is reconstructed from the germline J gene. This chain uses TRBV7-3 with TRBJ1-6, with TRBD1 matching 8 bases. The V gene's germline CDR1 is SGHTA and CDR2 FQGTGA. With 5 bases clipped from V and 8 bases from J, the junction kept 5 bases outside the gene matches. The length of the CDR3 is 14 residues. Here the CDR3 reads CASSPLDRDSPLHF. CDR3 DNA, as far as it was read: TGTGCCAGCAGCCCGCTGGACAGGGATTCACCC.

This clone was counted at least ten times. The CDR3 end lies 3 residues beyond the end of the read and is filled in from the germline J gene. The chain combines TRBV20-1 with TRBJ2-3; 11 bases are a match to TRBD2. CDR1 DFQATT and CDR2 SNEGSKA come from the germline V gene (reference sequence). The J segment lost 2 bases and the V segment lost 0 bases, leaving 7 bases of the junction unmatched. The CDR3 is made up of 17 amino acids. CDR3 amino acids: CSAREATSGAPTDTQYF. The part of the CDR3 DNA that was read is TGCAGTGCTAGAGAGGCGACTAGCGGGGCACCCACAGATACG.

In its sample, this clone is medium-sized. The sequenced fragment ends 3 residues before the CDR3 boundary, so the rest is inferred from the germline J gene. The chain couples TRBV15 to TRBJ2-3, with D tentatively TRBD2 (6 bases). Germline values: CDR1 LNHNV, CDR2 YYDKDF (reference sequence). The CDR3 has 14 amino acids. The CDR3 loop is CATSRDVGGDTQYF. The sequenced part of the CDR3 DNA is TGTGCCACCAGCAGAGATGTGGGGGGAGACACG.

This clone was detected many times. This CDR3 reads CASSPKRTGQGGDTQYF. Incomplete CDR3 DNA: TGTGCCAGCTCACCGAAACGAACGGGACAGGGGGGAGATACG. The chain is built from TRBV18 and TRBJ2-3; 11 positions agree with TRBD1. The CDR3 end lies 3 residues beyond the end of the read and is filled in from the germline J gene. The CDR3 is 17 residues long. Germline CDR1 and CDR2: KGHSH and LQKENI. Losses at the gene ends were 3 bases for V and 5 bases for J; bases not matched to a gene: 10.

This clone was observed at least ten times. Sequencing ends 3 residues short of the CDR3 end; the germline J gene provides the rest. V is TRBV27 and J is TRBJ2-3, with TRBD1 matching 10 bases. Germline loops: CDR1 MNHEY, CDR2 SMNVEV (reference sequence). Trimming took 5 bases from V and 3 from J; bases not matched to a gene: 8. The CDR3 has 16 residues. The CDR3 loop reads CASSPYLGQGTDTQYF. The CDR3 DNA, read in part, is TGTGCCAGCAGTCCTTACCTGGGACAGGGGACAGATACG.

This clone was observed a handful of times. The CDR3 end lies 3 residues beyond the end of the read and is filled in from the germline J gene. The V and J genes are TRBV19 and TRBJ1-1, with D perhaps matching TRBD1 (5 bases). The CDR3 consists of 13 residues. V was clipped by 11 bases and J by 5 bases, with 18 bases between them. Germline CDR1 LNHDA, CDR2 SQIVND (reference sequence). Partial CDR3 DNA: TGTGCCTGGAGCGGCGGGGGGGGAACTGAA. Its translation is CAWSGGGGTE. The full CDR3 is CAWSGGGGTEAFF.

This clone was detected only a few times. The read stops 3 residues short of the end of the CDR3; the missing end is completed from the germline J gene. The rearrangement links TRBV7-6 to TRBJ1-5; D perhaps matches TRBD1 (6 bases). Trimming removed 3 bases from V and 4 bases from J, with 10 bases in between. Per the germline V gene, CDR1 is SGHVS and CDR2 is FNYEAQ. CDR3 length equals 14 residues. The CDR3 is CASSFSGANQPQHF. CDR3 DNA, as far as it was read: TGTGCCAGCAGCTTCTCAGGGGCTAATCAGCCC.

In its sample, this clone was seen a few times. Read data end 3 residues before the CDR3 end; the end is taken from the germline J gene. This chain connects TRBV2 to TRBJ2-1; 13 bases line up with TRBD2. This CDR3 comprises 16 residues. The junction had 6 bases not matched to a gene; V was cut back by 4 bases and J by 6 bases. Looked up from germline, CDR1 is SNHLY and CDR2 is FYNNEI. The CDR3 DNA, read in part, is TGTGCCAGCAGTGCGACTAGCGGGAGGAAAGGCAATGAG. This gives the protein CASSATSGRKGNE. The full CDR3 protein is CASSATSGRKGNEQFF. The whole variable domain, remainder taken from reference TRBV2 and TRBJ2-1, is EPEVTQTPSHQVTQMGQEVILRCVPISNHLYFYWYRQILGQKVEFLVSFYNNEISEKSEIFDDQFSVERPDGSNFTLKIRSTKLEDSAMYFCASSATSGRKGNEQFFGPGTRLTVL.

Turning to this clone: Read coverage stops 3 residues before the CDR3 terminus; the germline J gene supplies the remainder. The rearrangement joins TRBV7-3 to TRBJ2-3; 9 bases align to TRBD2. CDR1 and CDR2 (germline): SGHTA, FQGTGA. The CDR3 sequence is 14 residues long. V dropped 5 bases and J dropped 6; count of bases not matched to a gene: 6. The CDR3 DNA, read in part, is TGTGCCAGCAGCCTCCTAGCGGGAACGGATACG. As protein: CASSLLAGTDT. The whole CDR3 sequence reads CASSLLAGTDTQYF.

At least ten counts were recorded for this clone. The read ends 3 residues before the CDR3 terminus; that terminus is restored from the germline J gene. This rearrangement joins TRBV5-6 to TRBJ2-5; 8 bases fit TRBD2. The J segment lost 4 bases and the V segment lost 4 bases, leaving 6 bases of the junction unmatched. CDR1 SGHDT and CDR2 YYEEEE come from the germline V gene. The CDR3 extends over 14 amino acids. The CDR3 region is CASSQGLGGETQYF. The sequenced part of the CDR3 DNA is TGTGCCAGCAGCCAGGGACTAGGGGGAGAGACC.

A remark on this clone: Read sequence stops 3 residues before the CDR3 end, and the germline J gene provides the missing end. The J gene is TRBJ2-7, the V gene TRBV6-1; D gene unclear. The CDR3 runs to 14 residues. Germline loops: CDR1 MNHNS, CDR2 SASEGT. Trimming took off 0 bases at V and 2 bases at J, with 8 bases between the two ends. CDR3 bases read: TGTGCCAGCAGTGAAGCTCCAGGTGCCTACGAG. Its translation: CASSEAPGAYE. The whole CDR3 reads CASSEAPGAYEQYF.

Only a few counts were recorded for this clone. The CDR3 is cut off 3 residues early in the read; its end comes from the germline J gene. The V gene is TRBV11-2, the J gene TRBJ2-7, with D maybe TRBD1 (6 bases). V gave up 1 base and J gave up 6 bases, with 10 bases separating them. The CDR3 is 13 amino acids. Germline CDR1 is SGHAT and CDR2 is FQNNGV. The part of the CDR3 DNA that was read is TGTGCCAGCAGCTTAGGAACAGGGATCGAG. It specifies CASSLGTGIE. The CDR3 in full is CASSLGTGIEQYF.

Note on this clone: The read terminates 3 residues ahead of where the CDR3 ends, so the germline J gene completes it. The chain is built from TRBV6-2 or TRBV6-3 and TRBJ1-2; D might be TRBD1 (5 bases). V was shortened by 10 bases and J by 5 bases, with 23 bases between the two germline ends. The CDR3 is made up of 15 amino acids. The germline V gene has CDR1 MNHEY and CDR2 SVGEGT. The CDR3 DNA, read in part, is TGTGCCACACTTACCGGGACTGCCCGAGGGTATGGC. It yields the protein CATLTGTARGYG. In full, the CDR3 is CATLTGTARGYGYTF.

Concerning this clone: The sequenced fragment ends 3 residues before the CDR3 boundary, so the rest is inferred from the germline J gene. V is TRBV7-9 and J is TRBJ1-2, with a weak D call TRBD1 (5 bases). The CDR3 has 15 amino acids. Germline V CDR1 and CDR2: SEHNR, FQNEAQ (reference sequence). Incomplete CDR3 DNA: TGTGCCAGCAGCTTAGTCCCGGGCAGGGCGGACGGC. It encodes CASSLVPGRADG. The CDR3, in full, reads CASSLVPGRADGYTF.

This clone appeared many times. The read comes to an end 3 residues before the CDR3 does, leaving the germline J gene to fill in the end. The chain carries TRBV9 and TRBJ2-7; TRBD2 agrees at 7 bases. Germline loops: CDR1 SGDLS, CDR2 YYNGEE. J was trimmed by 2 bases and V by 0 bases; bases with no gene match: 5. The CDR3 spans 15 residues. The DNA read from the CDR3 is TGTGCCAGCAGCGTAGGAGGTAGCGGGCCCTACGAG. This gives the protein CASSVGGSGPYE. The full-length CDR3 reads as CASSVGGSGPYEQYF.

Regarding this clone: The sequence runs out 3 residues before the end of the CDR3; the remainder is reconstructed from the germline J gene. The chain links TRBV6-2 or TRBV6-3 to TRBJ2-7; 7 bases match TRBD2. V trimming: 5 bases; J trimming: 2 bases; junction bases outside the gene matches: 9. The germline V gene has CDR1 MNHEY and CDR2 SVGEGT. The CDR3 spans 15 residues. The DNA read from the CDR3 is TGTGCCAGCAGTCGTTCGGGACTACCAACCTACGAG. Its protein product is CASSRSGLPTYE. The complete CDR3 sequence is CASSRSGLPTYEQYF.

This clone was seen many times. Read coverage stops 3 residues before the CDR3 terminus; the germline J gene supplies the remainder. This chain joins TRBV12-3 or TRBV12-4 and TRBJ1-2, with D tentatively TRBD1 (6 bases). This CDR3 contains 14 residues. The V gene lost 1 base and the J gene lost 7 bases, with 13 bases spanning the gap. CDR3 protein: CASSLVTGWGGYTF. The covered CDR3 bases are TGTGCCAGCAGTTTAGTCACAGGGTGGGGTGGC.

Many counts were recorded for this clone. The read is 3 residues too short to cover the CDR3 end, so that end is filled in from the germline J gene. The chain employs TRBV2 and TRBJ2-2; D might be TRBD1 (5 bases). Germline loops: CDR1 SNHLY, CDR2 FYNNEI. The V and J ends lost 7 bases and 0 bases respectively, with 12 bases between them. The CDR3 totals 15 residues. The CDR3: CASTVDSANTGELFF. The covered CDR3 bases are TGTGCCAGCACGGTAGACAGCGCGAACACCGGGGAG.

On this clone itself: The CDR3 end is not reached by the read, which stops 3 residues before it; the germline J gene fills it in. This chain joins TRBV19 and TRBJ1-5, with 9 nucleotides matching TRBD1. The trim removed 7 bases at V and 6 bases at J, leaving 4 bases unmatched. Germline V CDR1 and CDR2: LNHDA, SQIVND (reference sequence). The CDR3 is 13 residues long. CDR3 protein: CASNRQGGQPQHF. Incomplete CDR3 DNA: TGTGCCAGTAACAGACAGGGGGGTCAGCCC. Variable domain in full (rest from reference TRBV19 and TRBJ1-5): DGGITQSPKYLFRKEGQNVTLSCEQNLNHDAMYWYRQDPGQGLRLIYYSQIVNDFQKGDIAEGYSVSREKKESFPLTVTSAQKNPTAFYLCASNRQGGQPQHFGDGTRLSIL.

Remarks on this clone: The read is 3 residues too short to cover the CDR3 end, so that end is filled in from the germline J gene. This sequence joins TRBV19 and TRBJ1-5; TRBD1 might be the D (5 bases). Germline V gene sequence: CDR1 LNHDA, CDR2 SQIVND (reference sequence). V was trimmed by 4 bases and J by 6 bases, leaving 13 bases between them. This CDR3 contains 14 residues. This chain's CDR3 is CASSSQGDIQPQHF. Partial CDR3 DNA: TGTGCCAGTAGTAGTCAGGGAGATATTCAGCCC.

This clone was seen more than once but under ten times. The DNA ends 3 residues before the CDR3 does, and the rest of the CDR3 is filled in from the germline J gene. The chain joins TRBV20-1 to TRBJ2-7; tentative D call: TRBD1 (5 bases). The V gene lost 6 bases and the J gene lost 6 bases, with 12 bases spanning the gap. In germline, CDR1 is DFQATT, CDR2 SNEGSKA (reference sequence). This CDR3 is built from 11 residues. CDR3 DNA (partial): TGCAGTGCGGCAGGGAACGGCGAG. This codes for CSAAGNGE. The full CDR3 reads CSAAGNGEQYF.

To note about this clone: The CDR3 end lies 3 residues beyond the end of the read and is filled in from the germline J gene. The chain carries TRBV7-9 and TRBJ1-5, with D possibly being TRBD1 (5 bases). The V end was cut by 9 bases, the J end by 0 bases, with 15 bases between. The CDR3 has 15 amino acids. The germline gives CDR1 SEHNR, CDR2 FQNEAQ (reference sequence). The CDR3 loop is CASSIRQGSNQPQHF. Partial CDR3 DNA: TGTGCCAGTAGTATCAGGCAGGGTAGCAATCAGCCC.

This clone showed up just a few times. The read ends 3 residues early relative to the CDR3; the germline J gene fills the gap. The J gene is TRBJ1-5, the V gene TRBV2; 10 bases agree with TRBD1. There are 14 residues in the CDR3. With 9 bases clipped from V and 0 bases from J, the junction kept 2 bases outside the gene matches. Germline CDR1 SNHLY, CDR2 FYNNEI. The DNA read from the CDR3 is TGTGCCAGTTGGACAGGGGGTAGCAATCAGCCC. It specifies CASWTGGSNQP. The CDR3, in full, reads CASWTGGSNQPQHF.

This clone was counted many times. The read ends 3 residues before the CDR3 terminus; that terminus is restored from the germline J gene. V and J are TRBV27 and TRBJ2-3; D is perhaps TRBD2 (6 bases). The CDR3 is 13 residues long. Germline V gene lookup returns CDR1 MNHEY and CDR2 SMNVEV (reference sequence). The V and J ends lost 3 bases and 5 bases respectively, with 9 bases between them. The DNA read from the CDR3 is TGTGCCAGCAGTTTTGGAGGGCTAGATACG. Translating gives CASSFGGLDT. The complete CDR3 reads CASSFGGLDTQYF.

Regarding this clone: The DNA ends 3 residues before the CDR3 does, and the rest of the CDR3 is filled in from the germline J gene. This chain uses TRBV7-3 with TRBJ2-3; possible D gene TRBD2, 6 bases. Germline assignment: CDR1 SGHTA and CDR2 FQGTGA. With 2 bases removed from V and 1 base from J, the gap between germline ends came to 19 bases. The CDR3 consists of 18 residues. The CDR3 DNA, read in part, is TGTGCCAGCAGCTTATACCCTTTCCGCGGGATCGGCACAGATACG. Translation: CASSLYPFRGIGTDT. The entire CDR3 protein reads CASSLYPFRGIGTDTQYF.

In this sample, this clone turned up many times. The DNA ends 3 residues before the CDR3 does, and the rest of the CDR3 is filled in from the germline J gene. J is TRBJ1-1 and V is TRBV19, with D possibly matching TRBD1 (6 bases). The CDR3 consists of 16 residues. The germline V gene encodes CDR1 LNHDA and CDR2 SQIVND (reference sequence). V was clipped by 3 bases and J by 3 bases, with 17 bases between them. The DNA read from the CDR3 is TGTGCCAGTAGTATCCCCACAGGGCGGCTTCACACTGAA. Protein sequence: CASSIPTGRLHTE. The complete CDR3 protein is CASSIPTGRLHTEAFF.